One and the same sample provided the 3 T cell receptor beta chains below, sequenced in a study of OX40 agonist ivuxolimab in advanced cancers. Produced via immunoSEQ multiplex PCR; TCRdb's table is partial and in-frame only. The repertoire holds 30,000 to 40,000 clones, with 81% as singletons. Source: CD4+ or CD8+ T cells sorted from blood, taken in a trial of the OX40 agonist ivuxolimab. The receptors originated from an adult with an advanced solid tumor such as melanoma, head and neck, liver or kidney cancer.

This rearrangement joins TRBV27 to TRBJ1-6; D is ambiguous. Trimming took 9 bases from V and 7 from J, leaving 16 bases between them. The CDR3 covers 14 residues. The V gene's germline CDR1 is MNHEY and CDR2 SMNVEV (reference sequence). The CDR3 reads CASNDLKENSPLHF. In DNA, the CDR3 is TGTGCCAGTAATGACTTAAAGGAGAATTCACCCCTCCACTTT.

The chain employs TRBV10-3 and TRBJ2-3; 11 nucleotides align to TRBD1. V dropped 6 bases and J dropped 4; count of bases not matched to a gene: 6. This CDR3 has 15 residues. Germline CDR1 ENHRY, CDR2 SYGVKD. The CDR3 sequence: CAIRRTGGGPDTQYF. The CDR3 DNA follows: TGTGCCATCAGAAGGACAGGGGGCGGTCCAGATACGCAGTATTTT.

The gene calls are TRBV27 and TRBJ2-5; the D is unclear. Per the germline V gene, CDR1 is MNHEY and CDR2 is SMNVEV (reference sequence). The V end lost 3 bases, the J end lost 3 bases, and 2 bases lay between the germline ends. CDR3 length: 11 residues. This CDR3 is CASSFKETQYF. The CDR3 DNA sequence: TGTGCCAGCAGTTTTAAAGAGACCCAGTACTTC.